Here is one TCR beta chain with its context. Its antigen remains unidentified. The data are from a study of shared clonotypes between healthy human individuals. Study details: Three CD4 naive, three CD4 memory, two CD8 naive and one CD8 memory plate were used per donor. Study-level results: Rarefaction exposed incomplete sorted-subset sequencing despite large depth. Unshared clonotypes carried lower generation probabilities than those common to all four donors.

Germline lookup yields CDR1 MNHEY and CDR2 SVGAGI. The CDR3 covers 15 residues. Trimming removed 5 bases at V and 2 bases at J, with 13 bases between. Sequencing was performed with immunoSEQ multiplex PCR; in TCRdb, only in-frame clones are kept and a portion is missing. The sample lists millions of clones, just over 90% occurring once. The gene calls are TRBV6-5 and TRBJ2-1; no reliable D call. Input material: naive CD4+ T cells sorted from blood. As to subset: CD45RA+ positively selected. This TCR was recovered from a man aged 18 to 29 in good health. CDR3 nucleotides: TGTGCCAGCAGTCCCTCGGGCTGGCCCTACAATGAGCAGTTCTTC. Translation: CASSPSGWPYNEQFF.